This T cell receptor beta chain was found in a study of post-analysis software for immune sequencing data. Broader study findings: Normalized Chao1 diversity was significantly lower in multiple sclerosis patients than in controls. Included in a set of four or five TRBV segments more frequent in patients than controls were TRBV5-6, TRBV5-1 and TRBV20-1.

A remark on this clonotype: The antigen is unknown.

Tagging with unique molecular identifiers was a feature of the TCR beta cDNA libraries. T cells, roughly 0.95 to 10 million of them, yielded roughly 470,000 cDNA molecules. TCRdb reprocessed the PCR reads via MiXCR and lists one record per CDR3 protein. Here the sample spans more than 450,000 distinct CDR3 sequences, about 44% being singletons. Deletions cut 0 bases from V and 4 bases from J, with 12 bases between. The germline V gene encodes CDR1 LGHNA and CDR2 YNFKEQ. CDR3 length equals 15 residues. What was sequenced was blood. The clonotype comes from a girl aged 5 to 17 with multiple sclerosis. The chain carries TRBV4-2 and TRBJ1-2, with TRBD1 as a possible D gene (5 bases). In DNA form, the CDR3 reads TGTGCCAGCAGCCAAGATACGGGGGTCGGCTATGGCTACACCTTC. Its translation is CASSQDTGVGYGYTF.